This T cell receptor beta chain was captured by sequencing in a study of cytomegalovirus exposure and HLA in healthy donors. On this clone: The antigen is not known.

V lost 5 bases to trimming and J lost 6 bases; unmatched junction nucleotides: 13. The CDR3 spans 15 residues. The germline CDR1 and CDR2 sequences are PRHDT and FYEKMQ (reference sequence). Healthy people donating bone marrow made up the donors. Study-wide points: Both high specificity and high sensitivity reportedly marked the classifier's diagnosis of cytomegalovirus status. Some V segments could not be told apart, so they were left out, TRBV6-2 and TRBV6-3 among them.

Vbeta (60) and Jbeta (13) primers were used in the PCR. In the authors' workflow: As a later analysis found, there were 80 million or so unique TCR beta chains, of which roughly 11 million were shared. The method was immunoSEQ multiplex PCR; TCRdb's version includes in-frame clones alone and lacks a portion of them. That table supplies the V and J calls and clone size; D and trimming were determined from the DNA. Here the sample spans some 150,000 clones, more than 75% being singletons. Sequenced input: PBMCs. The sequence was obtained from a man between 18 and 35 years old in good health and CMV-seropositive. The chain combines TRBV13 with TRBJ2-7, with 7 bases matching TRBD1. The CDR3: CASSPSGQGVSEQYF. The CDR3 nucleotides read TGTGCCAGCAGCCCCTCGGGGCAGGGGGTTAGCGAGCAGTACTTC.